This section outlines one T cell receptor (beta chain) sequence together with its context. The CDR3 consists of 16 residues. The germline CDR1 and CDR2 sequences are LGHNA and YSLEER. The V and J ends lost 4 bases and 5 bases, in that order; junction bases with no gene match: 12. Source study methods: Researchers report that nucleated cell counts were estimated from reference gene primer amplification. The protocol was immunoSEQ multiplex PCR, while the TCRdb copy is restricted to in-frame clones and leaves out a portion. V, J and clone size derive from that table, while D and trimming were established from the DNA sequence. Of some 300,000 clones in the sample, around nine tenths were seen once. The source of the sample is a study of blood T cell repertoires in COVID-19. Study-level information: Some COVID-19 samples were acute and others convalescent; all came from the United States, Italy and Spain.

In terms of age and location, participants ranged from roughly 18 to 90 years and lived in about 25 US areas. Participants reported their clinical history, and cohort assignment relied on those reports. The chain couples TRBV4-3 to TRBJ2-3; TRBD2 matches at 7 bases. The receptor's source is a woman in her thirties who had been exposed to COVID-19. The specimen was PBMCs or T cells enriched from blood (not recorded which). The CDR3 region has the DNA TGCGCCAGCAGCCTTCCGCCCCGGGGGGACCTAGATACGCAGTATTTT. Amino acid sequence: CASSLPPRGDLDTQYF.